The subject of this entry is one T cell receptor (beta chain). This may be a read error: a much more frequent sequence differs by one nucleotide. Authors of the study amplified TCR beta CDR3 regions from RNA transcripts. When the TCR CDR3 underwent first-round RT-PCR, the HTBI primer set was used. TCRdb independently ran MiXCR on the multiplex PCR reads; one entry per CDR3 protein. Of approximately 410,000 distinct CDR3 sequences in the sample, over 12% are singletons; the top ten hold less than 15%. CDR1 and CDR2 (germline): DFQATT, SNEGSKA (reference sequence). With 0 bases removed from V and 4 bases from J, the gap between germline ends came to 9 bases. This CDR3 spans 13 amino acids. This specimen belongs to a study of T cells in Graves' hyperthyroidism and ophthalmopathy.

The rearrangement uses TRBV20-1 and TRBJ1-1, with a possible D match to TRBD1 (5 bases). The TCR comes from a man younger than 35 with Graves' ophthalmopathy. The sequenced sample was blood. As DNA, the CDR3 is TGCAGTGCTAGAGAGGGGGGGGGCACTGAAGCTTTCTTT. Amino acid sequence: CSAREGGGTEAFF.